The 30 T cell receptor beta chains presented below share a single source sample, sequenced in a study of blood T cell repertoires in COVID-19. Clones were read by immunoSEQ multiplex PCR, and TCRdb kept only the in-frame ones, dropping some. The table lists about 55,000 clones, approximately 85% of them singletons. The sequencing sample was made of peripheral blood. Receptors were obtained from a human donor in a cohort sampled during active COVID-19.

V and J are TRBV28 and TRBJ1-4; D is unresolved. The V and J ends lost 2 bases and 8 bases respectively, with 15 bases between them. Per the germline V gene, CDR1 is MDHEN and CDR2 is SYDVKM. The CDR3 sequence is 15 residues long. The CDR3 DNA reads TGTGCCAGCAGTTTACGGGAGGGATGGCAGGAAAAACTGTTTTTT. It encodes CASSLREGWQEKLFF.

This clone was detected only once. This chain connects TRBV6-5 to TRBJ2-7; a weak D match, TRBD2 (6 bases). The ends were cut back, 2 bases at V and 2 bases at J, with 13 bases in the middle. The CDR3 extends over 15 amino acids. Germline CDR1 is MNHEY and CDR2 is SVGAGI. The CDR3 here is CASSYSRGDTYEQYF. CDR3 nucleotides: TGTGCCAGCAGTTACAGCCGCGGGGATACCTACGAGCAGTACTTC.

This clone appeared a single time. The rearrangement joins TRBV18 to TRBJ1-5; D gene uncertain. The V and J ends lost 1 base and 0 bases respectively, with 7 bases between them. Germline assignment: CDR1 KGHSH and CDR2 LQKENI. The CDR3 runs to 15 residues. CDR3 amino acids: CASSPRQDSNQPQHF. The CDR3 bases are TGTGCCAGCTCACCACGTCAGGATAGCAATCAGCCCCAGCATTTT. The complete variable domain, with remaining parts taken from reference TRBV18 and TRBJ1-5, reads NAGVMQNPRHLVRRRGQEARLRCSPMKGHSHVYWYRQLPEEGLKFMVYLQKENIIDESGMPKERFSAEFPKEGPSILRIQQVVRGDSAAYFCASSPRQDSNQPQHFGDGTRLSIL.

V is TRBV25-1 and J is TRBJ2-1; tentative D call: TRBD2 (5 bases). The germline V gene encodes CDR1 MGHDK and CDR2 SYGVNS. The CDR3 totals 13 residues. Between the trimmed V and J ends, which lost 5 bases and 10 bases, there was a span of 15 bases. This chain's CDR3 is CASSSPGNGEQFF. The CDR3 DNA is TGTGCCAGCAGTAGTCCGGGGAATGGAGAGCAGTTCTTC.

This clone was counted only a few times. The chain joins TRBV19 to TRBJ1-4; TRBD1 matches at 8 bases. The CDR3 runs to 15 residues. Germline CDR1 and CDR2: LNHDA and SQIVND (reference sequence). The V and J ends lost 10 bases and 2 bases, in that order; junction bases with no gene match: 9. CDR3 sequence: CATSGQGTTNEKLFF. CDR3 in DNA: TGTGCCACCTCCGGACAGGGCACGACTAATGAAAAACTGTTTTTT.

This chain joins TRBV11-2 and TRBJ1-2; maybe TRBD1 (6 bases). The CDR3 spans 14 residues. Germline V CDR1 and CDR2: SGHAT, FQNNGV. Trimming took off 5 bases at V and 2 bases at J, with 12 bases between the two ends. The CDR3 protein is CASSQGNSNYGYTF. The CDR3 DNA follows: TGTGCCAGCAGCCAGGGGAATTCAAACTATGGCTACACCTTC.

V and J are TRBV12-5 and TRBJ2-4; TRBD1 aligns across 8 bases. CDR1 and CDR2 (germline): LGHNT, FRNRAP. The CDR3 length is 15 residues. J was trimmed by 4 bases and V by 1 base; bases with no gene match: 3. CDR3 DNA sequence: TGTGCTAGTGGTTTGGGGACAGGGCCGAAAAACATTCAGTACTTC. This encodes CASGLGTGPKNIQYF.

V usage is TRBV14 and J usage is TRBJ1-2; perhaps TRBD1 as D (6 bases). Deletions cut 4 bases from V and 4 bases from J, with 19 bases between. The CDR3 consists of 16 residues. CDR1 is SGHDN and CDR2 is FVKESK in the germline V gene. The CDR3 DNA reads TGTGCCAGCAGCCCGAGGGGGATCCAGAATTTCTATGGCTACACCTTC. Amino acid sequence: CASSPRGIQNFYGYTF.

V and J are TRBV4-1 and TRBJ1-6; a possible D gene is TRBD1 (6 bases). CDR1 MGHRA and CDR2 YSYEKL come from the germline V gene. CDR3 length equals 15 residues. The ends were cut back, 0 bases at V and 12 bases at J, with 15 bases in the middle. The CDR3 DNA sequence: TGCGCCAGCAGCCAAGATAGGAGTCAGGGGTTACCCCTCCACTTT. It specifies CASSQDRSQGLPLHF.

CDR3: CASSLDWGGGNGLFF. As DNA, the CDR3 is TGTGCCAGCAGCTTGGATTGGGGAGGAGGTAACGGACTGTTTTTT. V usage is TRBV5-6 and J usage is TRBJ1-4; D not certain. CDR1 is SGHDT and CDR2 is YYEEEE in the germline V gene. Trimming stripped 0 bases from V and 13 bases from J, with 19 bases between. CDR3 length: 15 amino acids.

The genes are TRBV11-2 and TRBJ2-7, with 10 bases fitting TRBD2. The ends lost 4 bases at V and 3 bases at J; junction bases unmatched: 9. Germline values: CDR1 SGHAT, CDR2 FQNNGV. The CDR3 has 16 residues. CDR3 in DNA: TGTGCCAGCAGCTCTAGGGGACTAGCGCCAAACTACGAGCAGTACTTC. Protein sequence: CASSSRGLAPNYEQYF. Supplemented by reference TRBV11-2 and TRBJ2-7, the full variable domain reads EAGVAQSPRYKIIEKRQSVAFWCNPISGHATLYWYQQILGQGPKLLIQFQNNGVVDDSQLPKDRFSAERLKGVDSTLKIQPAKLEDSAVYLCASSSRGLAPNYEQYFGPGTRLTVT.

This chain joins TRBV5-1 and TRBJ1-1; 9 bases line up with TRBD1. This CDR3 spans 15 amino acids. Per germline, CDR1 SGHRS and CDR2 YFSETQ. The trim removed 5 bases at V and 1 base at J, leaving 6 bases unmatched. CDR3 nucleotide sequence: TGCGCCAGCAGAACAGGGGGCGCGGCGAACACTGAAGCTTTCTTT. Encoded protein: CASRTGGAANTEAFF.

CDR3 region: CASSVQGVNQPQHF. CDR3 DNA: TGTGCCAGCAGTGTACAGGGGGTCAATCAGCCCCAGCATTTT. The V call is TRBV2, the J call TRBJ1-5; 8 bases are a match to TRBD1. Germline V CDR1 and CDR2: SNHLY, FYNNEI. J gave up 3 bases and V 4 bases, and 2 bases lay outside the gene matches. The CDR3 contains 14 residues. The full variable domain, its missing parts supplied by reference TRBV2 and TRBJ1-5, is EPEVTQTPSHQVTQMGQEVILRCVPISNHLYFYWYRQILGQKVEFLVSFYNNEISEKSEIFDDQFSVERPDGSNFTLKIRSTKLEDSAMYFCASSVQGVNQPQHFGDGTRLSIL.

In this sample, this clone turned up once. The chain combines TRBV18 with TRBJ1-1; weak D call: TRBD1 (5 bases). The CDR3 is 13 residues long. The germline CDR1 and CDR2 sequences are KGHSH and LQKENI. The V gene lost 3 bases and the J gene lost 5 bases, with 10 bases spanning the gap. Here the CDR3 DNA reads TGTGCCAGCTCACCCAGGGTTGGGACTGAAGCTTTCTTT. It encodes CASSPRVGTEAFF.

This chain uses TRBV10-2 with TRBJ2-3, with 10 bases identical to TRBD2. CDR1 and CDR2 (germline): WSHSY, SAAADI. CDR3 length: 19 residues. Losses at the gene ends were 9 bases for V and 0 bases for J; bases not matched to a gene: 18. For the CDR3, the DNA is TGCGCCAGTTCGGCTAGCGGGAGTTTAAGGAGAATGAGCACAGATACGCAGTATTTT. Amino acids: CASSASGSLRRMSTDTQYF.

The CDR3 bases are TGTGCCACCAGGGGGCTCGGCACTGAAGCTTTCTTT. It codes for CATRGLGTEAFF. The V gene is TRBV19, the J gene TRBJ1-1, with 8 bases matching TRBD1. Per the germline V gene, CDR1 is LNHDA and CDR2 is SQIVND (reference sequence). Losses at the gene ends were 10 bases for V and 4 bases for J; bases not matched to a gene: 5. This CDR3 comprises 12 residues.

A single count supports this clone. V gene TRBV6-1 combines with J gene TRBJ1-5; TRBD1 matches at 9 bases. Germline V gene data show CDR1 as MNHNS and CDR2 as SASEGT. Germline trimming cut 2 bases from V and 1 base from J; bases unmatched to any gene: 3. The CDR3 extends over 16 amino acids. The CDR3 DNA is TGTGCCAGCAGTGAACGACAGGGGGGGAGCAATCAGCCCCAGCATTTT. It codes for CASSERQGGSNQPQHF.

This clone was observed once. This chain links TRBV10-1 with TRBJ2-2, with TRBD1 identical over 10 bases. The CDR3 has 15 amino acids. The V segment lost 6 bases and the J segment 1 base; nucleotides outside the gene matches: 2. From germline, CDR1 is WNHNN and CDR2 SYGVQD (reference sequence). CDR3 in DNA: TGCGCCAGCAGGAGGGACAGGGGGAACACCGGGGAGCTGTTTTTT. This codes for CASRRDRGNTGELFF.

The gene calls are TRBV6-4 and TRBJ2-1; 10 nucleotides line up with TRBD2. The CDR3 has 13 residues. Per the germline V gene, CDR1 is MRHNA and CDR2 is SNTAGT. After removal of 3 bases from V and 13 bases from J, the junction contained 6 bases not matched to a gene. CDR3 region: CASSEYTSGNQFF. The CDR3 coding sequence is TGTGCCAGCAGTGAGTATACTAGCGGGAACCAGTTCTTC.

The CDR3 sequence is CASSYGASEDTQYF. Written as DNA, the CDR3 is TGTGCCAGCAGTTACGGGGCTAGCGAAGATACGCAGTATTTT. J is TRBJ2-3 and V is TRBV6-6; D might be TRBD2 (6 bases). Looked up from germline, CDR1 is MNHNY and CDR2 is SVGAGI (reference sequence). The CDR3 consists of 14 residues. The V end lost 2 bases, the J end lost 5 bases, and 11 bases lay between the germline ends.

This CDR3 is CASSSRDSTVQLFF. The CDR3, as DNA: TGTGCCAGCAGCTCAAGGGACAGTACCGTACAGCTGTTTTTT. This chain joins TRBV7-9 and TRBJ1-4, with TRBD1 matching over 7 bases. V dropped 4 bases and J dropped 14; count of bases not matched to a gene: 13. Germline loops: CDR1 SEHNR, CDR2 FQNEAQ (reference sequence). This CDR3 is 14 amino acids long.

The chain is built from TRBV28 and TRBJ1-5; D is perhaps TRBD1 (6 bases). CDR3 length equals 15 residues. V lost 5 bases, J lost 5 bases, and 16 bases lay in between. Germline V lookup: CDR1 MDHEN, CDR2 SYDVKM. This CDR3 is CASSGSPGDHQPQHF. CDR3 bases: TGTGCCAGCAGTGGGTCCCCAGGGGACCATCAGCCCCAGCATTTT.

The gene calls are TRBV25-1 and TRBJ2-1, with TRBD2 identical over 10 bases. CDR1 is MGHDK, CDR2 SYGVNS, per germline. V lost 5 bases and J lost 7; bases outside the gene matches: 11. This CDR3 has 16 amino acids. CDR3 sequence (DNA): TGTGCCAGCAGTCCCATTAGCGGGGGGTATGGGAATGAGCAGTTCTTC. Protein: CASSPISGGYGNEQFF.

V and J are TRBV5-1 and TRBJ2-3; perhaps TRBD2 as D (7 bases). The germline V and J ends were trimmed by 2 bases and 3 bases, with 13 bases remaining between them. CDR1 and CDR2 (germline): SGHRS, YFSETQ. This CDR3 spans 15 amino acids. This CDR3 reads CASSFGGLGTDTQYF. The DNA for the CDR3 is TGCGCCAGCAGCTTCGGGGGGCTCGGAACAGATACGCAGTATTTT.

This chain connects TRBV5-1 to TRBJ1-1; the D gene is possibly TRBD1 (6 bases). CDR1 is SGHRS and CDR2 is YFSETQ in the germline V gene. Trimming removed 3 bases from V and 6 bases from J, with 21 bases in between. CDR3 size: 16 residues. CDR3 protein: CASSSTNGQSGAEAFF. The CDR3 DNA is TGCGCCAGCAGCTCGACCAACGGACAGTCCGGGGCTGAAGCTTTCTTT.

The chain is built from TRBV30 and TRBJ2-7, with 10 positions matching TRBD2. This CDR3 contains 15 residues. V lost 0 bases to trimming and J lost 6 bases; unmatched junction nucleotides: 8. Germline CDR1 and CDR2: GTSNPN and SVGIG (reference sequence). CDR3 residues: CAWSVQTSGILEQYF. The DNA of the CDR3 is TGTGCCTGGAGTGTGCAAACTAGCGGGATTCTCGAGCAGTACTTC. Together with reference TRBV30 and TRBJ2-7, the CDR3 gives the full variable domain: SQTIHQWPATLVQPVGSPLSLECTVEGTSNPNLYWYRQAAGRGLQLLFYSVGIGQISSEVPQNLSASRPQDRQFILSSKKLLLSDSGFYLCAWSVQTSGILEQYFGPGTRLTVT.

The chain combines TRBV6-2 or TRBV6-3 with TRBJ2-3, with 7 bases aligning to TRBD2. Looked up from germline, CDR1 is MNHEY and CDR2 is SVGEGT. This CDR3 is built from 18 residues. The V and J ends lost 2 bases and 0 bases, in that order; junction bases with no gene match: 11. CDR3 nucleotide sequence: TGTGCCAGCAGTTACCTCATCGGAGCGGGGCCGAGCACAGATACGCAGTATTTT. It encodes CASSYLIGAGPSTDTQYF.

The chain links TRBV30 to TRBJ1-1, with a weak D call TRBD1 (6 bases). Trimming took off 0 bases at V and 6 bases at J, with 11 bases between the two ends. In germline, CDR1 is GTSNPN, CDR2 SVGIG (reference sequence). The CDR3 loop spans 13 amino acids. The CDR3 coding sequence is TGTGCCTGGAGTGTACAGGGAAGCGCTGAAGCTTTCTTT. It yields the protein CAWSVQGSAEAFF.

The chain links TRBV2 to TRBJ2-3; 13 bases fit TRBD2. CDR1 SNHLY and CDR2 FYNNEI come from the germline V gene. CDR3 size: 17 residues. V dropped 1 base and J dropped 5; count of bases not matched to a gene: 6. This CDR3 reads CASSEGGLAGFQDTQYF. The CDR3 region has the DNA TGTGCCAGCAGTGAAGGGGGACTAGCGGGATTCCAAGATACGCAGTATTTT.

J is TRBJ1-5 and V is TRBV4-1, with a weak D call TRBD1 (5 bases). CDR3 length equals 18 residues. Germline CDR1 and CDR2: MGHRA and YSYEKL. The ends were cut back, 1 base at V and 1 base at J, with 17 bases in the middle. The CDR3 DNA is TGCGCCAGCAGCCAAGTGGGTTGGGCAGCAGGGAGCAATCAGCCCCAGCATTTT. It is translated as CASSQVGWAAGSNQPQHF.